These 32 T cell receptor beta chains were sequenced from one sample in a study of CD8+ T cells in alopecia areata. RNA was extracted and reverse transcribed into cDNA as the sequencing template. Only in-frame clones appear in the TCRdb table, and some are missing; sequencing was by immunoSEQ multiplex PCR. Found here are around 160,000 clones, about 60% of them singletons; the top ten hold 14%. Documented treatment: oral pan-JAK inhibitor, 5-10 mg twice daily. Material: CD4+ T cells sorted from blood, obtained at week 24, from a patient treated with tofacitinib. Source of these receptors: a human donor with alopecia areata.

V usage is TRBV7-9 and J usage is TRBJ2-2; possible D gene TRBD1, 6 bases. Trimming took 2 bases from V and 5 from J, leaving 6 bases between them. Germline V CDR1 and CDR2: SEHNR, FQNEAQ (reference sequence). The CDR3 extends over 13 amino acids. Written as DNA, the CDR3 is TGTGCCAGCAGCTTACAGGGGACCGGGGAGCTGTTTTTT. Amino acids: CASSLQGTGELFF.

This chain uses TRBV10-3 with TRBJ2-2; D is uncertain. The CDR3 covers 15 residues. V shed 4 bases and J shed 0 bases, with 9 bases lying between them. The germline V gene encodes CDR1 ENHRY and CDR2 SYGVKD. CDR3 amino acids: CAISVGNANTGELFF. The CDR3 nucleotides read TGTGCCATCAGTGTGGGCAACGCGAACACCGGGGAGCTGTTTTTT.

The rearrangement links TRBV29-1 to TRBJ2-3; TRBD2 matches at 15 bases. Trimming at V came to 1 base and at J to 2 bases, leaving 4 bases not matched to a gene. CDR1 is SQVTM and CDR2 is ANQGSEA in the germline V gene. CDR3 length: 17 amino acids. The CDR3 DNA reads TGCAGCGTTGAAGGTGGACTAGCGGGGGGGACCACAGATACGCAGTATTTT. It codes for CSVEGGLAGGTTDTQYF.

This chain links TRBV7-9 with TRBJ1-5; D not resolved. This CDR3 contains 14 residues. CDR1 SEHNR and CDR2 FQNEAQ come from the germline V gene (reference sequence). V dropped 1 base and J dropped 2 bases, with 6 bases sitting between them. The CDR3 sequence is CASSLEGRNQPQHF. The CDR3, as DNA: TGTGCCAGCAGCTTAGAGGGTCGCAATCAGCCCCAGCATTTT.

The chain is built from TRBV4-1 and TRBJ1-2, with a tentative D call TRBD1 (5 bases). Germline assignment: CDR1 MGHRA and CDR2 YSYEKL. The CDR3 covers 14 residues. V was clipped by 1 base and J by 8 bases, with 14 bases between them. This CDR3 reads CASSQGGGAYGYTF. CDR3 nucleotide sequence: TGCGCCAGCAGCCAAGGGGGAGGGGCTTACGGCTACACCTTC.

The V gene is TRBV29-1, the J gene TRBJ2-4; weak D call: TRBD1 (5 bases). The CDR3 consists of 14 residues. V was trimmed by 6 bases and J by 0 bases, leaving 12 bases between them. CDR1 SQVTM and CDR2 ANQGSEA come from the germline V gene. DNA of the CDR3: TGCAGCGTCGCAGGGCAAGGAGCCAAAAACATTCAGTACTTC. Encoded protein: CSVAGQGAKNIQYF.

The chain recombines TRBV11-2 with TRBJ2-5; D ambiguous. CDR3 length: 11 residues. The V gene lost 3 bases and the J gene lost 5 bases, with 4 bases spanning the gap. CDR1 is SGHAT and CDR2 is FQNNGV in the germline V gene. The DNA for the CDR3 is TGTGCCAGCAGCTTTGGGGAGACCCAGTACTTC. It yields the protein CASSFGETQYF.

The rearrangement uses TRBV6-5 and TRBJ1-2; TRBD1 matches at 7 bases. The CDR3 extends over 14 amino acids. Germline lookup yields CDR1 MNHEY and CDR2 SVGAGI. V trimming: 6 bases; J trimming: 8 bases; junction bases outside the gene matches: 12. The CDR3 DNA reads TGTGCCAGCAGGGCCTCAGCTACAGGGGACGGCTACACCTTC. It translates to CASRASATGDGYTF.

This rearrangement joins TRBV7-3 to TRBJ2-1; D remains ambiguous. Germline lookup yields CDR1 SGHTA and CDR2 FQGTGA. V dropped 5 bases and J dropped 8 bases, with 19 bases sitting between them. The CDR3 runs to 15 residues. The CDR3 region is CASSPQATAKDEQFF. CDR3 in DNA: TGTGCCAGCAGCCCCCAAGCCACAGCGAAGGATGAGCAGTTCTTC.

The CDR3 DNA follows: TGTGCCAGCAGCGTAGACCTGGCACACACCGGGGAGCTGTTTTTT. Translated: CASSVDLAHTGELFF. The chain couples TRBV9 to TRBJ2-2; D is ambiguous. The germline V and J ends were trimmed by 0 bases and 3 bases, with 9 bases remaining between them. This CDR3 region has 15 residues. Germline V gene lookup returns CDR1 SGDLS and CDR2 YYNGEE.

For the CDR3, the DNA is TGCAGCGTTAAGCGACAGGGGGCGCTGACCGGGGAGCTGTTTTTT. This codes for CSVKRQGALTGELFF. V usage is TRBV29-1 and J usage is TRBJ2-2; 10 nucleotides agree with TRBD1. CDR3 length equals 15 residues. CDR1 SQVTM and CDR2 ANQGSEA come from the germline V gene. The trim removed 5 bases at V and 5 bases at J, leaving 8 bases unmatched.

V and J are TRBV18 and TRBJ1-2, with D uncertain. Germline V CDR1 and CDR2: KGHSH, LQKENI. V was clipped by 4 bases and J by 0 bases, with 15 bases between them. The CDR3 consists of 16 residues. In nucleotides, the CDR3 is TGTGCCAGCTCACTAAACGGGAAGCGAGCTAACTATGGCTACACCTTC. Encoded protein: CASSLNGKRANYGYTF.

V and J are TRBV7-9 and TRBJ1-1; no reliable D call. The CDR3 has 14 amino acids. The V gene lost 6 bases and the J gene lost 0 bases, with 11 bases spanning the gap. Looked up from germline, CDR1 is SEHNR and CDR2 is FQNEAQ (reference sequence). The CDR3 DNA sequence: TGTGCCAGCAGTCTTGGGCAGCTGAACACTGAAGCTTTCTTT. As protein: CASSLGQLNTEAFF.

V gene TRBV30 combines with J gene TRBJ2-1, with D perhaps being TRBD1 or TRBD2 (5 bases each). Germline V gene sequence: CDR1 GTSNPN, CDR2 SVGIG (reference sequence). The CDR3 loop spans 13 amino acids. Trimming removed 2 bases from V and 13 bases from J, with 18 bases in between. The chain's CDR3 is CAWSLGTGRLQFF. The CDR3 DNA reads as TGTGCCTGGAGTTTGGGGACGGGTCGTCTCCAGTTCTTC.

The CDR3 DNA follows: TGTGCCAGCAGCTCCCGGAGGGGGGGGGTCGAGCAGTTCTTC. Amino acids: CASSSRRGGVEQFF. The chain employs TRBV7-9 and TRBJ2-1; TRBD2 is a possible D gene (7 bases). The V end lost 4 bases, the J end lost 10 bases, and 17 bases lay between the germline ends. The CDR3 length is 14 residues. Germline values: CDR1 SEHNR, CDR2 FQNEAQ (reference sequence).

The chain recombines TRBV12-5 with TRBJ2-3; D call uncertain. The V and J ends lost 2 bases and 0 bases respectively, with 15 bases between them. CDR1 is LGHNT and CDR2 is FRNRAP in the germline V gene. This CDR3 is built from 17 residues. This CDR3 reads CASGLNAGSASTDTQYF. The CDR3 DNA reads TGTGCTAGTGGTTTGAACGCCGGATCAGCTAGCACAGATACGCAGTATTTT.

This clone was counted only a few times. The rearrangement joins TRBV5-4 to TRBJ2-5; weak D call: TRBD2 (7 bases). This CDR3 contains 14 residues. Trimming removed 0 bases at V and 6 bases at J, with 12 bases between. Germline lookup yields CDR1 SGHNT and CDR2 YYREEE (reference sequence). Here the CDR3 DNA reads TGTGCCAGCAGCTTGGCGGGGGGCCGGAAGACCCAGTACTTC. It translates to CASSLAGGRKTQYF.

This chain uses TRBV29-1 with TRBJ2-2; possibly TRBD1 or TRBD2 for D (5 bases each). The CDR3 totals 15 residues. Germline CDR1 SQVTM, CDR2 ANQGSEA. Trimming removed 7 bases from V and 0 bases from J, with 15 bases in between. CDR3 sequence: CSAVEGRPNTGELFF. In nucleotides, the CDR3 is TGCAGCGCAGTCGAGGGGCGTCCGAACACCGGGGAGCTGTTTTTT.

This clone was detected a few times. The rearrangement uses TRBV10-2 and TRBJ2-5; 7 bases fit TRBD2. This CDR3 has 13 residues. Germline V gives CDR1 WSHSY, CDR2 SAAADI. With V trimmed by 7 bases and J by 7 bases, 9 bases remained unmatched. CDR3 nucleotide sequence: TGCGCCAGCATGGCCCGGGGGGATACGACCCAGTACTTC. This translates into CASMARGDTTQYF.

On this clone itself: This CDR3 is also generated by other DNA sequences in the sample. The CDR3 spells CSVERRLNTEAFF. The CDR3 DNA reads as TGCAGCGTTGAGCGGCGCCTGAACACTGAAGCTTTCTTT. This chain connects TRBV29-1 to TRBJ1-1, with D unresolved. Trimming removed 3 bases from V and 0 bases from J, with 8 bases in between. CDR1 and CDR2 from the germline V gene are SQVTM and ANQGSEA. The CDR3 length is 13 residues.

CDR3: CASSITGVNTEAFF. The DNA of the CDR3 is TGTGCCAGTAGTATTACCGGGGTAAACACTGAAGCTTTCTTT. The rearrangement joins TRBV19 to TRBJ1-1; D gene uncertain. CDR3 length: 14 amino acids. Deletions cut 3 bases from V and 2 bases from J, with 10 bases between. Germline V gene lookup returns CDR1 LNHDA and CDR2 SQIVND (reference sequence).

This clone occurred a few times. The gene calls are TRBV6-1 and TRBJ1-3, with unresolved D. The V gene's germline CDR1 is MNHNS and CDR2 SASEGT. The CDR3 has 15 residues. V lost 2 bases to trimming and J lost 4 bases, with 12 bases between them. The DNA of the CDR3 is TGTGCCAGCAGTGAATTTAAGGTCGCCGGAAACACCATATATTTT. It translates to CASSEFKVAGNTIYF.

The V call is TRBV9, the J call TRBJ1-2, with 9 positions matching TRBD1. The germline gives CDR1 SGDLS, CDR2 YYNGEE. The junction had 1 base not matched to a gene; V was cut back by 0 bases and J by 4 bases. The CDR3 consists of 14 residues. The CDR3 sequence: CASSVGTGVYGYTF. The CDR3 DNA reads TGTGCCAGCAGCGTAGGGACAGGGGTCTATGGCTACACCTTC.

The rearrangement links TRBV7-9 to TRBJ2-7, with D possibly being TRBD1 (6 bases). This CDR3 has 14 amino acids. Between the trimmed V and J ends, which lost 3 bases and 0 bases, there was a span of 9 bases. Germline-derived CDR1 and CDR2 are SEHNR and FQNEAQ (reference sequence). The CDR3: CASSFQGSSYEQYF. The CDR3 bases are TGTGCCAGCAGCTTCCAGGGGAGCTCCTACGAGCAGTACTTC.

The chain links TRBV6-1 to TRBJ2-6; D remains unclear. Trimming shortened V by 4 bases and J by 4 bases, and 5 bases separated the two germline ends. Per the germline V gene, CDR1 is MNHNS and CDR2 is SASEGT. The CDR3 has 13 residues. The CDR3 spells CASSVGGANVLTF. The CDR3 coding sequence is TGTGCCAGCAGTGTTGGCGGGGCCAACGTCCTGACTTTC.

The chain links TRBV29-1 to TRBJ2-5, with D possibly called TRBD1 or TRBD2 (6 bases each). Germline lookup yields CDR1 SQVTM and CDR2 ANQGSEA. The CDR3 has 14 residues. Trimming took 1 base from V and 9 from J, leaving 18 bases between them. The CDR3 nucleotides are TGCAGCGTTGAAGTTATTACCCAAGGGGGGTCCCAGTACTTC. Its translation is CSVEVITQGGSQYF.

In its sample, this clone was seen a few times. The chain employs TRBV20-1 and TRBJ2-1, with D unresolved. Trimming took off 4 bases at V and 3 bases at J, with 4 bases between the two ends. CDR1 DFQATT and CDR2 SNEGSKA come from the germline V gene (reference sequence). The CDR3 covers 11 residues. The CDR3 DNA reads as TGCAGTGCTACTATCTACAATGAGCAGTTCTTC. Its protein is CSATIYNEQFF.

This CDR3 reads CAWSVRGPYNEQFF. As DNA, the CDR3 is TGTGCCTGGAGTGTACGGGGGCCCTACAATGAGCAGTTCTTC. The V gene is TRBV30, the J gene TRBJ2-1; D is perhaps TRBD1 or TRBD2 (6 bases each). The germline gives CDR1 GTSNPN, CDR2 SVGIG (reference sequence). With 0 bases removed from V and 2 bases from J, the gap between germline ends came to 8 bases. This CDR3 has 14 amino acids.

The rearrangement links TRBV6-5 to TRBJ2-2; TRBD1 matches at 9 bases. Germline trimming cut 2 bases from V and 1 base from J; bases unmatched to any gene: 2. Germline V CDR1 and CDR2: MNHEY, SVGAGI. CDR3 length: 16 residues. The CDR3 here is CASSYGGQGNTGELFF. Written as DNA, the CDR3 is TGTGCCAGCAGTTACGGGGGACAGGGGAACACCGGGGAGCTGTTTTTT.

This clone showed up just a few times. V is TRBV11-2 and J is TRBJ1-6, with D unresolved. CDR3 length equals 18 residues. Trimming left V 0 bases short and J 0 bases short, with 12 bases between. Germline V gives CDR1 SGHAT, CDR2 FQNNGV. DNA for the CDR3: TGTGCCAGCAGCTTAGAGGCAGCGCCGAGCTCCTATAATTCACCCCTCCACTTT. This encodes CASSLEAAPSSYNSPLHF.

This clone was seen a few times. This sequence joins TRBV29-1 and TRBJ1-1; TRBD1 matches at 9 bases. The CDR3 loop spans 13 amino acids. V trimming: 6 bases; J trimming: 1 base; junction bases outside the gene matches: 3. Germline CDR1 reads SQVTM; CDR2 reads ANQGSEA. CDR3 DNA sequence: TGCAGCGTCAACAGGGGGCCGAACACTGAAGCTTTCTTT. It specifies CSVNRGPNTEAFF.

The chain has TRBV4-2 and TRBJ1-5; possibly TRBD1 for D (6 bases). This CDR3 has 16 amino acids. In germline, CDR1 is LGHNA, CDR2 YNFKEQ. Trimming took 0 bases from V and 6 from J, leaving 15 bases between them. The CDR3, as DNA: TGTGCCAGCAGCCAAGATTACAAGGGGGTGGGTCAGCCCCAGCATTTT. It encodes CASSQDYKGVGQPQHF.